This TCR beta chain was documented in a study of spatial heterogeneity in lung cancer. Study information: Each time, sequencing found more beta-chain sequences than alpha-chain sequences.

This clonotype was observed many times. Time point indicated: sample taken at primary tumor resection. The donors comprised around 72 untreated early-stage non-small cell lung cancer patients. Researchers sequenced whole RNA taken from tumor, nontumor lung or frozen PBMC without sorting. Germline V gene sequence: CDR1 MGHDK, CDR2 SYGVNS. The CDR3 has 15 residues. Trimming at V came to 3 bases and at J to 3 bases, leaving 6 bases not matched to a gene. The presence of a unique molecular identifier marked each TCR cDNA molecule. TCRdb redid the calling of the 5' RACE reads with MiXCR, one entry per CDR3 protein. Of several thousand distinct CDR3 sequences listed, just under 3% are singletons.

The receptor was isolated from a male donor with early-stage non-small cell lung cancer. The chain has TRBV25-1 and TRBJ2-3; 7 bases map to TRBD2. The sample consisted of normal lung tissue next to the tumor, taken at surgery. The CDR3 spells CASSDSGGITDTQYF. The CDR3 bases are TGTGCCAGCAGTGATTCCGGGGGGATAACAGATACGCAGTATTTT.